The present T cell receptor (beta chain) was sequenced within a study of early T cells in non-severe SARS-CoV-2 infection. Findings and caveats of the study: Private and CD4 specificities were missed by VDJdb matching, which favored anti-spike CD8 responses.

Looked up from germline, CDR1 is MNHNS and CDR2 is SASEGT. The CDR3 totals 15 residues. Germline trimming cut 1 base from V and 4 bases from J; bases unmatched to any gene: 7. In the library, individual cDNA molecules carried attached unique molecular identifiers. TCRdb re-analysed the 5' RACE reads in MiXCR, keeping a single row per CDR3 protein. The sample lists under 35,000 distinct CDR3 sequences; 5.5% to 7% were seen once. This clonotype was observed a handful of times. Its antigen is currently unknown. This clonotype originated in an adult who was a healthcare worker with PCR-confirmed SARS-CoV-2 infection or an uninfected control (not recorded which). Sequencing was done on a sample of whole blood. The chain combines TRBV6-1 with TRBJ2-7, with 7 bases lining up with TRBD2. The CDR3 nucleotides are TGTGCCAGCAGTGAAGAGGTTCGAGCGGGATACGAGCAGTACTTC. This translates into CASSEEVRAGYEQYF.